The clone carrying this T cell receptor (beta chain) came up a few times. Its cognate antigen is unknown. The data were obtained in a study of response to subunit inactivated influenza vaccine. Via MiXCR, TCRdb re-called the RT-PCR reads, giving one row per CDR3 protein. The sample holds 150,000 or so distinct CDR3 sequences, roughly 10% seen once. Whole-study results and caveats: Few new T cells, the authors suggested, are recruited by each seasonal influenza vaccination.

Germline trimming cut 0 bases from V and 1 base from J; bases unmatched to any gene: 7. The germline V gene has CDR1 LGHNA and CDR2 YSLEER. The CDR3 sequence is 17 residues long. This chain uses TRBV4-3 with TRBJ1-2; 8 positions match TRBD1. This clonotype was obtained from a man between 50 and 69 years old who received an inactivated influenza vaccine. Sample: CD8+ T cells sorted from PBMCs, taken less than 30 months after vaccination. CDR3 residues: CASSQEGTGYNNYGYTF. DNA of the CDR3: TGCGCCAGCAGCCAAGAGGGGACAGGATACAATAACTATGGCTACACCTTC.